Each of the 18 T cell receptor beta chains below was sequenced from the same sample in a study of OX40 agonist ivuxolimab in advanced cancers. Some clones are missing from TCRdb's copy, which holds only in-frame ones; the method was immunoSEQ multiplex PCR. The sample records 90,000 or so clones, around 87% being singletons. The sample was CD4+ or CD8+ T cells sorted from blood, taken in a trial of the OX40 agonist ivuxolimab. The receptor set was obtained from an adult with an advanced solid tumor such as melanoma, head and neck, liver or kidney cancer.

The V and J genes are TRBV6-1 and TRBJ2-7; TRBD2 is a possible D gene (6 bases). Looked up from germline, CDR1 is MNHNS and CDR2 is SASEGT. Trimming left V 7 bases short and J 7 bases short, with 20 bases between. The CDR3 covers 14 residues. CDR3 bases: TGTGCCAGCAACTACTTAAGCAGGGCGGGGGAGCAGTACTTC. Translation gives CASNYLSRAGEQYF.

V is TRBV2 and J is TRBJ2-7, with 14 bases fitting TRBD2. Germline CDR1 reads SNHLY; CDR2 reads FYNNEI. The V segment lost 6 bases and the J segment 2 bases; nucleotides outside the gene matches: 0. The CDR3 runs to 14 residues. CDR3 region: CASRTSGRAYEQYF. CDR3 nucleotides: TGTGCCAGCAGGACTAGCGGGAGGGCCTACGAGCAGTACTTC. Full variable domain (remainder filled in from reference TRBV2 and TRBJ2-7): EPEVTQTPSHQVTQMGQEVILRCVPISNHLYFYWYRQILGQKVEFLVSFYNNEISEKSEIFDDQFSVERPDGSNFTLKIRSTKLEDSAMYFCASRTSGRAYEQYFGPGTRLTVT.

V gene TRBV7-2 combines with J gene TRBJ1-6, with D uncertain. The CDR3 loop spans 14 amino acids. V shed 2 bases and J shed 9 bases, with 11 bases lying between them. Germline V lookup: CDR1 SGHTA, CDR2 FQGNSA. CDR3 region: CASSLNPVASPLHF. The DNA of the CDR3 is TGTGCCAGCAGCTTAAACCCTGTCGCTTCACCCCTCCACTTT. Full variable domain (rest looked up from reference TRBV7-2 and TRBJ1-6): GAGVSQSPSNKVTEKGKDVELRCDPISGHTALYWYRQSLGQGLEFLIYFQGNSAPDKSGLPSDRFSAERTGGSVSTLTIQRTQQEDSAVYLCASSLNPVASPLHFGNGTRLTVT.

The chain has TRBV29-1 and TRBJ1-2; TRBD1 matches 7 bases. The V segment lost 3 bases and the J segment 2 bases; nucleotides outside the gene matches: 6. The CDR3 spans 14 residues. Germline V gene lookup returns CDR1 SQVTM and CDR2 ANQGSEA. The CDR3 sequence is CSVENLGQNYGYTF. DNA of the CDR3: TGCAGCGTTGAGAACCTGGGACAGAACTATGGCTACACCTTC.

This clone was detected many times. This sequence joins TRBV19 and TRBJ1-1; D not resolved. This CDR3 comprises 15 residues. Per the germline V gene, CDR1 is LNHDA and CDR2 is SQIVND (reference sequence). The germline V and J ends were trimmed by 10 bases and 1 base, with 19 bases remaining between them. The CDR3 here is CATQKRGGSNTEAFF. DNA for the CDR3: TGTGCCACTCAAAAAAGAGGAGGTTCGAACACTGAAGCTTTCTTT. Together with reference TRBV19 and TRBJ1-1, the CDR3 gives the full variable domain: DGGITQSPKYLFRKEGQNVTLSCEQNLNHDAMYWYRQDPGQGLRLIYYSQIVNDFQKGDIAEGYSVSREKKESFPLTVTSAQKNPTAFYLCATQKRGGSNTEAFFGQGTRLTVV.

V gene TRBV28 combines with J gene TRBJ2-7, with D possibly matching TRBD1 (6 bases). CDR1 MDHEN and CDR2 SYDVKM come from the germline V gene. Trimming removed 5 bases at V and 5 bases at J, with 16 bases between. CDR3 size: 14 residues. The CDR3 here is CASSTSGVRDEQYF. CDR3 nucleotide sequence: TGTGCCAGCAGTACCTCAGGGGTTAGGGACGAGCAGTACTTC.

The rearrangement joins TRBV11-2 to TRBJ2-1; TRBD2 agrees at 13 bases. The CDR3 has 16 amino acids. Losses at the gene ends were 5 bases for V and 5 bases for J; bases not matched to a gene: 6. Germline values: CDR1 SGHAT, CDR2 FQNNGV. The chain's CDR3 is CASSLRTSGGNNEQFF. The CDR3 nucleotides are TGTGCCAGCAGCCTGCGGACTAGCGGGGGTAACAATGAGCAGTTCTTC. The full variable domain, rest sourced from reference TRBV11-2 and TRBJ2-1, is EAGVAQSPRYKIIEKRQSVAFWCNPISGHATLYWYQQILGQGPKLLIQFQNNGVVDDSQLPKDRFSAERLKGVDSTLKIQPAKLEDSAVYLCASSLRTSGGNNEQFFGPGTRLTVL.

This clone has just one count. V usage is TRBV27 and J usage is TRBJ2-7, with 7 nucleotides matching TRBD1. CDR3 size: 14 residues. Trimming at V came to 0 bases and at J to 3 bases, leaving 2 bases not matched to a gene. Per germline, CDR1 MNHEY and CDR2 SMNVEV (reference sequence). The CDR3 DNA sequence: TGTGCCAGCAGTTTATCGACAGGGAGCTACGAGCAGTACTTC. Protein product: CASSLSTGSYEQYF.

The J gene is TRBJ2-3, the V gene TRBV12-5; D unresolved. Looked up from germline, CDR1 is LGHNT and CDR2 is FRNRAP. Trimming removed 0 bases at V and 0 bases at J, with 13 bases between. There are 17 residues in the CDR3. In nucleotides, the CDR3 is TGTGCTAGTGGTTTGGTATTAGGGCAAGGTAGCACAGATACGCAGTATTTT. Amino acid sequence: CASGLVLGQGSTDTQYF.

The V and J genes are TRBV27 and TRBJ2-7; 7 positions match TRBD1. CDR1 MNHEY and CDR2 SMNVEV come from the germline V gene (reference sequence). V dropped 8 bases and J dropped 5; count of bases not matched to a gene: 9. The CDR3 contains 13 residues. CDR3 sequence: CASAFTGENEQYF. The DNA for the CDR3 is TGTGCCAGCGCATTTACAGGGGAGAACGAGCAGTACTTC.

The V and J genes are TRBV7-8 and TRBJ2-5, with 9 bases aligning to TRBD1. The J call may be wrong; the DNA end is better matched by TRBJ2-7. Germline CDR1 SGHVS, CDR2 FQNEAQ. This CDR3 has 16 amino acids. CDR3 nucleotide sequence: TGTGCCAGCAGCTTAATAACAGGGACAGGGTCCTACGAGCAGTACTTC. Its translation is CASSLITGTGSYEQYF.

The V and J genes are TRBV2 and TRBJ2-7, with TRBD1 matching over 7 bases. CDR1 is SNHLY, CDR2 FYNNEI, per germline. The CDR3 is 13 amino acids. V trimming: 4 bases; J trimming: 5 bases; junction bases outside the gene matches: 5. The CDR3 reads CASSGDRANEQYF. The DNA for the CDR3 is TGTGCCAGCAGTGGAGACAGGGCGAACGAGCAGTACTTC. The full variable domain, its missing parts supplied by reference TRBV2 and TRBJ2-7, is EPEVTQTPSHQVTQMGQEVILRCVPISNHLYFYWYRQILGQKVEFLVSFYNNEISEKSEIFDDQFSVERPDGSNFTLKIRSTKLEDSAMYFCASSGDRANEQYFGPGTRLTVT.

As to this clone: The same CDR3 arises from other DNA sequences in this sample as well. CDR3 DNA: TGTGCCAGCAGTGGTTACAGGGGTCGGGGCGGGGAGCAGTTCTTC. Translation gives CASSGYRGRGGEQFF. This chain uses TRBV6-1 with TRBJ2-1; 7 bases map to TRBD1. The germline V gene has CDR1 MNHNS and CDR2 SASEGT. This CDR3 is built from 15 residues. V dropped 4 bases and J dropped 10; count of bases not matched to a gene: 13.

The chain carries TRBV10-3 and TRBJ1-5; D may be TRBD1 (5 bases). V lost 6 bases to trimming and J lost 2 bases, with 8 bases between them. CDR1 is ENHRY and CDR2 is SYGVKD in the germline V gene. The CDR3 spans 13 residues. The CDR3 coding sequence is TGTGCCATCAGGGGGCAGCGCAATCAGCCCCAGCATTTT. Amino acid sequence: CAIRGQRNQPQHF.

This clone showed up just a few times. The genes are TRBV11-3 and TRBJ2-1; D may be TRBD1 (8 bases). V shed 1 base and J shed 6 bases, with 19 bases lying between them. This CDR3 is 17 amino acids long. The germline gives CDR1 SGHNT, CDR2 YENEEA. The CDR3 DNA sequence: TGTGCCAGCAGCTTAGCCTCAGGGGGCAGGGAGGGCAATGAGCAGTTCTTC. Translating gives CASSLASGGREGNEQFF.

This chain joins TRBV10-3 and TRBJ2-5, with D hard to call. The germline CDR1 and CDR2 sequences are ENHRY and SYGVKD. V dropped 3 bases and J dropped 1 base, with 12 bases sitting between them. The CDR3 is made up of 15 amino acids. CDR3 nucleotide sequence: TGTGCCATCAGTGAAGGGCAGATGACCCAAGAGACCCAGTACTTC. It is translated as CAISEGQMTQETQYF.

This chain joins TRBV4-1 and TRBJ1-3; no clear D. Per germline, CDR1 MGHRA and CDR2 YSYEKL. There are 16 residues in the CDR3. With 1 base removed from V and 2 bases from J, the gap between germline ends came to 12 bases. The CDR3 region has the DNA TGCGCCAGCAGCCAAGTCCCTCAAGAAGCTGGAAACACCATATATTTT. Encoded protein: CASSQVPQEAGNTIYF.

This chain connects TRBV15 to TRBJ2-2; tentative D call: TRBD1 (5 bases). CDR1 and CDR2 (germline): LNHNV, YYDKDF (reference sequence). The V end lost 7 bases, the J end lost 7 bases, and 13 bases lay between the germline ends. The CDR3 totals 13 residues. CDR3 coding DNA: TGTGCCACCAACAAAGGGGAAAGCGGGGAGCTGTTTTTT. The encoded protein is CATNKGESGELFF.